The rows below give T cell receptor beta chains drawn from one sample of a study of long-term antiretroviral therapy in people with HIV. This table comes from immunoSEQ multiplex PCR, and its TCRdb copy is limited to in-frame clones, with some not included. The sample lists 15,000 to 20,000 clones, 79% seen once, with about 6% in the top ten. This specimen consisted of unsorted PBMCs, obtained at the start of antiretroviral therapy, before treatment. These receptor sequences come from a man aged 18 to 29 with HIV. The CDR3 runs from the conserved cysteine through the conserved F or W. The order of the fields is clone size, J gene, D gene, V gene, CDR3 length, CDR3 protein, CDR3 DNA. D genes are given only for firm matches. Part of the rows lack a size; the others show once, few, many or a class for expanded clones.

>-|TRBJ1-1|-|TRBV18|14
CASSPLQENTEAFF
TGTGCCAGCTCACCACTACAGGAAAACACTGAAGCTTTCTTT
>once|TRBJ2-1|-|TRBV7-2|12
CASSLLALEQFF
TGTGCCAGCAGCTTATTGGCGTTGGAGCAGTTCTTC
>-|TRBJ2-6|TRBD1|TRBV13|18
CASSLVGTASSGANVLTF
TGTGCCAGCAGCTTAGTTGGGACAGCCAGCTCTGGGGCCAACGTCCTGACTTTC
>-|TRBJ2-2|-|TRBV29-1|13
CSHGTTRLGELFF
TGCAGCCACGGGACCACGCGTCTCGGGGAGCTGTTTTTT
>few|TRBJ2-2|TRBD1|TRBV11-2|15
CASSSQTGASGELFF
TGTGCCAGCAGCTCACAGACAGGGGCGTCCGGGGAGCTGTTTTTT
>-|TRBJ1-1|-|TRBV5-6|14
CASSLGRGGTEAFF
TGTGCCAGCAGCTTGGGGAGGGGTGGCACTGAAGCTTTCTTT
>-|TRBJ1-2|TRBD1|TRBV6-1|17
CASSGWTGETSNYGYTF
TGTGCCAGCAGTGGCTGGACAGGGGAAACGAGTAACTATGGCTACACCTTC
>-|TRBJ2-7|-|TRBV11-2|11
CASSSAHEQYF
TGTGCCAGCAGCTCCGCCCACGAGCAGTACTTC
>-|TRBJ1-2|-|TRBV5-4|14
CASSPSGGGTGYTF
TGTGCCAGCAGCCCCTCCGGGGGCGGGACTGGCTACACCTTC
>-|TRBJ2-1|-|TRBV20-1|11
CSARDFYEQFF
TGCAGTGCTAGAGATTTCTATGAGCAGTTCTTC
>-|TRBJ2-2|-|TRBV5-1|17
CASSSTGTPYSFGELFF
TGCGCCAGCAGCTCGACCGGGACACCATATTCTTTCGGGGAGCTGTTTTTT
>-|TRBJ2-2|TRBD2|TRBV5-4|16
CASSPGTSGSSGELFF
TGTGCCAGCAGCCCTGGGACTAGCGGGAGTTCCGGGGAGCTGTTTTTT
>-|TRBJ2-3|TRBD2|TRBV27|15
CASSIRGEATDTQYF
TGTGCCAGCAGTATTCGGGGGGAGGCCACAGATACGCAGTATTTT
>-|TRBJ1-5|-|TRBV16|14
CASSSGVFNQPQHF
TGTGCCAGCAGTTCAGGGGTTTTCAATCAGCCCCAGCATTTT
>-|TRBJ2-1|-|TRBV16|15
CASSQTVPIYNEQFF
TGTGCCAGCAGCCAAACCGTCCCAATTTACAATGAGCAGTTCTTC
>-|TRBJ2-7|TRBD1|TRBV9|14
CANRGGTGAYEQYF
TGTGCCAACCGAGGAGGGACAGGGGCCTACGAGCAGTACTTC
>once|TRBJ2-2|-|TRBV6-4|15
CASSDSNLGAGELFF
TGTGCCAGCAGTGACTCGAATTTGGGTGCCGGGGAGCTGTTTTTT
>-|TRBJ1-3|-|TRBV4-1|13
CASSQARRNTIYF
TGCGCCAGCAGCCAGGCTAGGCGAAACACCATATATTTT
>-|TRBJ2-7|-|TRBV15|16
CATSRDGGLASYEQYF
TGTGCCACCAGCAGAGATGGTGGGCTGGCCTCCTACGAGCAGTACTTC
>few|TRBJ2-2|TRBD2|TRBV5-5|15
CASSPSGRGTGELFF
TGTGCCAGCAGCCCTAGCGGGAGGGGGACCGGGGAGCTGTTTTTT
>-|TRBJ2-7|TRBD1|TRBV10-3|16
CAISDPTTGTGVEQYF
TGTGCCATCAGTGATCCTACGACCGGGACAGGGGTCGAGCAGTACTTC
>-|TRBJ2-3|TRBD2|TRBV13|15
CASSRGGRDTDTQYF
TGTGCCAGCAGCAGAGGCGGGAGGGACACAGATACGCAGTATTTT
>-|TRBJ1-1|TRBD1|TRBV11-2|15
CASSRGQGKGAEAFF
TGTGCCAGCAGCCGAGGACAGGGTAAGGGTGCTGAAGCTTTCTTT
>-|TRBJ1-1|TRBD1|TRBV5-8|15
CASSLGDRGASEAFF
TGTGCCAGCAGCTTGGGGGACAGGGGGGCATCTGAAGCTTTCTTT
>few|TRBJ2-1|-|TRBV27|15
CASSFGWNSMDEQFF
TGTGCCAGCAGTTTCGGTTGGAACAGCATGGATGAGCAGTTCTTC
>-|TRBJ2-1|TRBD2|TRBV7-9|17
CASSHLWGEGGYNEQFF
TGTGCCAGCAGCCACCTTTGGGGGGAGGGAGGCTACAATGAGCAGTTCTTC
>-|TRBJ2-2|-|TRBV4-3|13
CASSQDPAGELFF
TGCGCCAGCAGCCAAGATCCAGCCGGGGAGCTGTTTTTT
>-|TRBJ2-3|-|TRBV11-2|17
CASSLRSRAGITDTQYF
TGTGCCAGCAGCTTAAGGTCTAGGGCAGGGATCACAGATACGCAGTATTTT
>-|TRBJ2-7|-|TRBV28|13
CASSFSSFYEQYF
TGTGCCAGCAGTTTTAGTTCCTTCTACGAGCAGTACTTC
>once|TRBJ1-4|TRBD1|TRBV29-1|13
CSGRDSFNEKLFF
TGCAGCGGCCGGGACAGTTTTAATGAAAAACTGTTTTTT
>-|TRBJ1-4|TRBD1|TRBV27|13
CASRGTGREKLFF
TGTGCCAGCAGGGGGACAGGGCGTGAAAAACTGTTTTTT
>-|TRBJ1-1|-|TRBV5-1|15
CASSPRDELNTEAFF
TGCGCCAGCAGCCCGCGGGACGAACTGAACACTGAAGCTTTCTTT
>-|TRBJ2-3|TRBD2|TRBV29-1|16
CSVETRSGRGPDTQYF
TGCAGCGTTGAAACCCGTAGCGGGAGAGGGCCAGATACGCAGTATTTT
>-|TRBJ2-7|-|TRBV7-9|13
CASSLEGVGEQYF
TGTGCCAGCAGCTTAGAAGGGGTTGGGGAGCAGTACTTC
>-|TRBJ2-7|-|TRBV5-5|14
CASSDGRWSLEQYF
TGTGCCAGCAGCGACGGACGCTGGTCCCTCGAGCAGTACTTC
>-|TRBJ2-2|TRBD1|TRBV11-2|15
CASTRDRMNTGELFF
TGTGCCAGCACCAGGGACAGGATGAACACCGGGGAGCTGTTTTTT
>-|TRBJ2-7|-|TRBV20-1|10
CSARGSEQYF
TGCAGTGCTCGAGGGAGCGAGCAGTACTTC
>-|TRBJ2-1|TRBD1|TRBV7-9|15
CASSSGDRPYNEQFF
TGTGCCAGCAGCTCCGGGGACAGGCCCTACAATGAGCAGTTCTTC
>once|TRBJ2-1|-|TRBV5-5|12
CASSWDGSEQFF
TGTGCCAGCAGCTGGGACGGCTCCGAGCAGTTCTTC
>-|TRBJ2-7|-|TRBV12-2|14
CARGSGLSSYEQYF
TGTGCAAGAGGTAGCGGTTTGAGCTCCTACGAGCAGTACTTC
>-|TRBJ2-7|TRBD1|TRBV6-4|14
CASSRDRGSYEQYF
TGTGCCAGCAGTCGGGACAGGGGATCCTACGAGCAGTACTTC
>medium-sized|TRBJ2-1|TRBD1|TRBV2|15
CASSEPGQGENEQFF
TGTGCCAGCAGTGAGCCGGGACAGGGAGAAAATGAGCAGTTCTTC
>-|TRBJ2-5|TRBD2|TRBV18|20
CASSATLVPPIAGGRETQYF
TGTGCCAGCTCAGCCACTTTGGTACCCCCCATAGCGGGAGGAAGGGAGACCCAGTACTTC
>once|TRBJ2-7|-|TRBV9|13
CASSVVLGGEQYF
TGTGCCAGCAGCGTAGTACTCGGGGGCGAGCAGTACTTC
>medium-sized|TRBJ1-1|TRBD1|TRBV6-1|15
CASRDRDRVNTEAFF
TGTGCCAGCAGAGATAGGGACAGAGTGAACACTGAAGCTTTCTTT
>-|TRBJ1-2|-|TRBV6-1|13
CASSRGPNYGYTF
TGTGCCAGTTCCAGGGGCCCTAACTATGGCTACACCTTC
>-|TRBJ1-2|TRBD1|TRBV10-3|17
CAIRGTGPTATNYGYTF
TGTGCCATCCGGGGGACAGGGCCCACAGCCACTAACTATGGCTACACCTTC
>-|TRBJ2-3|-|TRBV11-3|13
CASSSDSVDTQYF
TGTGCCAGCAGCTCCGACTCCGTCGATACGCAGTATTTT
>-|TRBJ2-2|-|TRBV11-3|16
CASSPGRDAYTGELFF
TGTGCCAGCAGCCCGGGGCGGGACGCGTACACCGGGGAGCTGTTTTTT
>-|TRBJ2-1|TRBD2|TRBV6-6|15
CASSSGTSGYNEQFF
TGTGCCAGCAGTTCCGGGACTAGCGGGTACAATGAGCAGTTCTTC
>few|TRBJ1-5|TRBD1|TRBV5-5|15
CASSPGTGSNQPQHF
TGTGCCAGCAGCCCTGGGACAGGATCCAATCAGCCCCAGCATTTT
>few|TRBJ1-2|-|TRBV7-9|13
CASSQPLYYGYTF
TGTGCCAGCAGCCAACCTTTATACTATGGCTACACCTTC
>-|TRBJ2-1|TRBD1|TRBV10-3|15
CAISPGQVSYNEQFF
TGTGCCATCAGCCCGGGACAGGTCTCCTACAATGAGCAGTTCTTC
>-|TRBJ2-7|TRBD2|TRBV6-4|14
CASSDVSGSGEQYF
TGTGCCAGCAGTGATGTTAGCGGGAGTGGTGAGCAGTACTTC
>-|TRBJ2-1|-|TRBV30|12
CAWSPSNNEQFF
TGTGCCTGGAGTCCCTCCAACAATGAGCAGTTCTTC
>-|TRBJ2-1|-|TRBV27|15
CASSFSTEWADEQFF
TGTGCCAGCAGTTTTTCGACAGAGTGGGCTGATGAGCAGTTCTTC
>once|TRBJ1-5|-|TRBV19|14
CASSLRDPNQPQHF
TGTGCCAGTAGTTTGCGGGATCCCAATCAGCCCCAGCATTTT
>once|TRBJ2-3|TRBD1|TRBV25-1|15
CASGRGGDLSDTQYF
TGTGCCAGCGGGAGAGGGGGCGATTTATCAGATACGCAGTATTTT